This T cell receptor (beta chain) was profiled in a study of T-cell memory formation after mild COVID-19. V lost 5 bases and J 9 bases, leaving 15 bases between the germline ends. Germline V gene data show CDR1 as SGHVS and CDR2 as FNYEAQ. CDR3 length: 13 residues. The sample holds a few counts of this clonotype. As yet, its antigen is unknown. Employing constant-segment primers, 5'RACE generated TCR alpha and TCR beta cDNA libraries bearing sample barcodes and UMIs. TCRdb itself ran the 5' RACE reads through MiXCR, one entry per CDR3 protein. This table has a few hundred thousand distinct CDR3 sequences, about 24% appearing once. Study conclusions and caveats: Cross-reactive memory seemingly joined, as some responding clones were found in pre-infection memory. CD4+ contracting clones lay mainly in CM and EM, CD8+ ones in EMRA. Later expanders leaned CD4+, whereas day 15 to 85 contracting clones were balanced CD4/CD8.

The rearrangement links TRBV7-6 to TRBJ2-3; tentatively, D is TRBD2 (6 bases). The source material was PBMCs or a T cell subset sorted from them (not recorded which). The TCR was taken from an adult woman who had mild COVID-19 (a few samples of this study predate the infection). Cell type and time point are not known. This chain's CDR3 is CASSAGAGSTQYF. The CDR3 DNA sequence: TGTGCCAGCAGCGCCGGTGCGGGGTCAACGCAGTATTTT. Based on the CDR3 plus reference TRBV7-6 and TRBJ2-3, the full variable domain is GAGVSQSPRYKVTKRGQDVALRCDPISGHVSLYWYRQALGQGPEFLTYFNYEAQQDKSGLPNDRFSAERPEGSISTLTIQRTEQRDSAMYRCASSAGAGSTQYFGPGTRLTVL.